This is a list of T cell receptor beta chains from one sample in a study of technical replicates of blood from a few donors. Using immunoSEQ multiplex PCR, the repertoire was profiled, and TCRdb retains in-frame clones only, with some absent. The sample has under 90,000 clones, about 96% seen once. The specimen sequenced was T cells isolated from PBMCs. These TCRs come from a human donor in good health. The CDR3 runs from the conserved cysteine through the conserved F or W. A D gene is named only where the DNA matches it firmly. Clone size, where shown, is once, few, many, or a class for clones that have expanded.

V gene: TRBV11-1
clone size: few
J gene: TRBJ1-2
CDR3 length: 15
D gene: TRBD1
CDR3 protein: CASSSSGTGYYGYTF
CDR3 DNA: TGTGCCAGCAGCTCCTCCGGGACAGGGTACTATGGCTACACCTTC

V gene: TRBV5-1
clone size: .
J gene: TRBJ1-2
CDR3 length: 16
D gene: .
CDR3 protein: CASSARDISSQMGYTF
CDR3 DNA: TGCGCCAGCAGCGCCCGGGACATATCTTCCCAAATGGGCTACACCTTC

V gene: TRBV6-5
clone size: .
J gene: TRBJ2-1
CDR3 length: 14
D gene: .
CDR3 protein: CASSDNRGDNEQFF
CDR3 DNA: TGTGCCAGCAGCGATAATCGCGGGGACAATGAGCAGTTCTTC

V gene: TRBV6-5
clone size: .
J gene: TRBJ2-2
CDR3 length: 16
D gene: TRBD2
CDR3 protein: CASSYSRTSDTGELFF
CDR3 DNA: TGTGCCAGCAGTTACTCGAGGACTAGCGACACCGGGGAGCTGTTTTTT

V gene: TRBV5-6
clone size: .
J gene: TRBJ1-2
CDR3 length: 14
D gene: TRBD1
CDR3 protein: CASSLAGTGYGYTF
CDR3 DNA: TGTGCCAGCAGCTTGGCAGGGACAGGGTATGGCTACACCTTC

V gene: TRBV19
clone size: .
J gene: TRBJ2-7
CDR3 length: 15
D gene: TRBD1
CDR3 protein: CASSPGTGRGYEQYF
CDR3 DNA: TGTGCCAGTAGCCCCGGGACAGGCAGGGGTTACGAGCAGTACTTC

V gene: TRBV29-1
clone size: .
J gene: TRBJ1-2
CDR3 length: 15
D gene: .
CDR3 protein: CSVRTGSYDNYGYTF
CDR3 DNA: TGCAGCGTTAGGACTGGGTCATACGACAACTATGGCTACACCTTC

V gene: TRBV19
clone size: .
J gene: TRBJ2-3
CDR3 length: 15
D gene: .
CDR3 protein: CATQISSLATDTQYF
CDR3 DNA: TGTGCCACCCAGATTTCTTCGTTAGCCACAGATACGCAGTATTTT

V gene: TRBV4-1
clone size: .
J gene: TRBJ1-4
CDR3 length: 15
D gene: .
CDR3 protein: CASSQQRLTNEKLFF
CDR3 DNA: TGCGCCAGCAGCCAACAGCGGTTGACTAATGAAAAACTGTTTTTT

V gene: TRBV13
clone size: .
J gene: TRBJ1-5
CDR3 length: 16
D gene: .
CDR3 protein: CASSLGLGHGDQPQHF
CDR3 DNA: TGTGCCAGCAGCTTAGGCCTTGGTCACGGGGATCAGCCCCAGCATTTT

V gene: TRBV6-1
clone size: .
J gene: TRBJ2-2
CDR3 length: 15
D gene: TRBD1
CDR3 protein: CASYNRGRDTGELFF
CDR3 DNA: TGTGCCAGCTATAACAGGGGACGGGACACCGGGGAGCTGTTTTTT

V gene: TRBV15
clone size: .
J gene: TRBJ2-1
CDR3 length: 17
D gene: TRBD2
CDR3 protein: CATSRDIGSSGRHEQFF
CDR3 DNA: TGTGCCACCAGCAGAGATATAGGGTCTAGCGGGCGGCATGAGCAGTTCTTC

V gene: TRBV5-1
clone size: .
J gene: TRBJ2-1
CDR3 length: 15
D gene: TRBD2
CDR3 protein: CASSVTSGGAHEQFF
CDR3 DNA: TGCGCCAGCAGCGTAACTAGCGGGGGGGCCCATGAGCAGTTCTTC

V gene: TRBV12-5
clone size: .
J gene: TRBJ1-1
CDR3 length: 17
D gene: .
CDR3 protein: CASGLVTQRVMNTEAFF
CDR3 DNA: TGTGCTAGTGGTTTGGTAACGCAAAGAGTGATGAACACTGAAGCTTTCTTT